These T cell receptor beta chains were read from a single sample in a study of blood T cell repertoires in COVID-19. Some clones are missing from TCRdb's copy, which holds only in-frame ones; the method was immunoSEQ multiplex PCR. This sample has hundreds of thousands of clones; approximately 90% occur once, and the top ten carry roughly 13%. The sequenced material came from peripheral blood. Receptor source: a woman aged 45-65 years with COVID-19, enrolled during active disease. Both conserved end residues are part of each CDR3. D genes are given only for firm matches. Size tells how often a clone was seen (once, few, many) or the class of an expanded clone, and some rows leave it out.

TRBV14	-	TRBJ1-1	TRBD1	CASSPRQGARAFF	TGTGCCAGCAGCCCTCGACAGGGGGCTCGGGCTTTCTTT
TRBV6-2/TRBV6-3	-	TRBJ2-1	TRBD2	CASSHGGAGMNEQFF	TGTGCCAGCAGCCACGGGGGGGCGGGTATGAATGAGCAGTTCTTC
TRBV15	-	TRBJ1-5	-	CATSRDWGRDQPQHF	TGTGCCACCAGCAGAGATTGGGGCCGAGATCAGCCCCAGCATTTT
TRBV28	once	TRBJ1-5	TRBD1	CASSRQGSQPQHF	TGTGCCAGCAGCCGACAGGGTAGTCAGCCCCAGCATTTT
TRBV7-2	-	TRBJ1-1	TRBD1	CASSLAFQGVVAFF	TGTGCCAGCAGCTTAGCGTTCCAGGGGGTTGTAGCTTTCTTT
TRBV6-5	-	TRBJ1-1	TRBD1	CASSYSPDRAEAFF	TGTGCCAGCAGTTACTCCCCGGACAGGGCTGAAGCTTTCTTT
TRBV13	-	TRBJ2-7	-	CASSLSDKPYEQYF	TGTGCCAGCAGCTTAAGTGATAAGCCCTACGAGCAGTACTTC
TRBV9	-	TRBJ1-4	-	CASSPSEGSIGEKLFF	TGTGCCAGCAGCCCCAGCGAGGGAAGTATCGGAGAAAAACTGTTTTTT
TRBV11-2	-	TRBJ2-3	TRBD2	CASSFTGLASASTDTQYF	TGTGCCAGCAGCTTTACAGGACTAGCGTCTGCTAGCACAGATACGCAGTATTTT
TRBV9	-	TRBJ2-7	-	CASSVGGVSYEQYF	TGTGCCAGCAGCGTAGGCGGGGTCTCCTACGAGCAGTACTTC
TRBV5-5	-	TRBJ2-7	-	CASAEVRSSYEQYF	TGTGCCAGCGCCGAAGTCCGCAGCTCCTACGAGCAGTACTTC
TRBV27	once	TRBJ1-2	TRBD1	CASSLSPGQGGYGYTF	TGTGCCAGCAGTTTATCCCCGGGACAGGGAGGGTATGGCTACACCTTC
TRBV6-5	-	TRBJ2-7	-	CASRPYRDTASQYF	TGTGCCAGCCGACCTTACCGGGACACTGCCTCGCAGTACTTC
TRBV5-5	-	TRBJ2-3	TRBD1	CASSLLGQGSDTQYF	TGTGCCAGCAGCTTGTTAGGACAGGGATCAGATACGCAGTATTTT
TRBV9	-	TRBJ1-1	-	CASSAGGGNTEAFF	TGTGCCAGCAGCGCGGGTGGAGGCAACACTGAAGCTTTCTTT
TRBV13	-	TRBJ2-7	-	CASSSLLNRGEQYF	TGTGCCAGCAGCTCGCTTTTGAATCGGGGCGAGCAGTACTTC
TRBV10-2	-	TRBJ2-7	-	CASSRTEIYEQYF	TGCGCCAGCAGTAGAACAGAAATCTACGAGCAGTACTTC
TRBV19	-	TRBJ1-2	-	CASTSREGGRGYTF	TGTGCCAGTACCTCCAGAGAGGGCGGGAGAGGCTACACCTTC
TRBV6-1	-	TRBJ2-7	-	CASSEGAPQRGEQYF	TGTGCCAGCAGTGAAGGGGCACCACAAAGGGGGGAGCAGTACTTC
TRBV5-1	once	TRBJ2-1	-	CASSLGQGGYNEQFF	TGCGCCAGCAGCTTGGGGCAGGGGGGCTACAATGAGCAGTTCTTC
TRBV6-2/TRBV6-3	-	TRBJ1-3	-	CASSTGNTIYF	TGTGCCAGCAGCACAGGAAACACCATATATTTT
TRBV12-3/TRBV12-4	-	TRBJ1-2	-	CASSAGPGYTF	TGTGCCAGCAGCGCGGGACCCGGCTACACCTTC
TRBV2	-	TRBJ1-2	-	CASSRTAPYTF	TGTGCCAGCTCTCGGACAGCTCCCTACACCTTC
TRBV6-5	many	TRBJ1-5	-	CANAGDANQPQHF	TGTGCTAACGCAGGGGATGCCAATCAGCCCCAGCATTTT
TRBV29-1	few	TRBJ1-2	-	CSVPQANANYGYTF	TGCAGCGTACCACAGGCCAACGCTAACTATGGCTACACCTTC
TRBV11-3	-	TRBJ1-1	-	CASSSRGRDTEAFF	TGTGCCAGCAGCTCGAGGGGGAGGGACACTGAAGCTTTCTTT
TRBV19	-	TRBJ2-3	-	CASSQGGPVEDTQYF	TGTGCCAGTAGCCAGGGGGGTCCGGTTGAGGATACGCAGTATTTT
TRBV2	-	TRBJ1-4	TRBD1	CASSGGDRDEKLFF	TGTGCCAGCAGTGGGGGGGACAGGGATGAAAAACTGTTTTTT
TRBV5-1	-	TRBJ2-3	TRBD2	CASSHGLAGRTDTQYF	TGCGCCAGCAGCCATGGACTAGCGGGGAGAACAGATACGCAGTATTTT
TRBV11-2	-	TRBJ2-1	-	CASSSEVGLYPSYNEQFF	TGTGCCAGCAGCTCAGAGGTGGGACTTTACCCTTCCTACAATGAGCAGTTCTTC
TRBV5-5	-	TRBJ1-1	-	CASTSTQVPNTEAFF	TGTGCCAGCACATCGACGCAGGTGCCCAACACTGAAGCTTTCTTT
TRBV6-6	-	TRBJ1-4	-	CASSLSREKLFF	TGTGCCAGCAGTTTATCCAGGGAAAAACTGTTTTTT
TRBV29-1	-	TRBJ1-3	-	CSADPTGTGNTIYF	TGCAGCGCGGACCCGACAGGTACTGGAAACACCATATATTTT
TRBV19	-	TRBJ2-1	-	CASTSTLSSYNEQFF	TGTGCCAGTACAAGCACACTAAGCTCCTACAATGAGCAGTTCTTC
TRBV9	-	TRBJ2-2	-	CASSEEGTNTGELFF	TGTGCCAGCAGCGAGGAGGGAACGAACACCGGGGAGCTGTTTTTT
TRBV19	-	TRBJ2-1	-	CASSKIAKSLYNEQFF	TGTGCCAGTAGTAAAATAGCTAAATCCCTGTACAATGAGCAGTTCTTC
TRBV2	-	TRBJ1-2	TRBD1	CARAGTGDGYTF	TGTGCCAGGGCCGGGACAGGGGACGGCTACACCTTC
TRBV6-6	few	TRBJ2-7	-	CAANEGGYSYEQYF	TGTGCCGCCAACGAAGGGGGTTACTCCTACGAGCAGTACTTC
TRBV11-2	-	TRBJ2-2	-	CASSFPVGDTNTGELFF	TGTGCCAGCAGCTTCCCGGTGGGCGACACGAACACCGGGGAGCTGTTTTTT
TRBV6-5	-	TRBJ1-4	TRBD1	CASKPQGVFEKLFF	TGTGCCAGCAAACCACAGGGGGTGTTTGAAAAACTGTTTTTT